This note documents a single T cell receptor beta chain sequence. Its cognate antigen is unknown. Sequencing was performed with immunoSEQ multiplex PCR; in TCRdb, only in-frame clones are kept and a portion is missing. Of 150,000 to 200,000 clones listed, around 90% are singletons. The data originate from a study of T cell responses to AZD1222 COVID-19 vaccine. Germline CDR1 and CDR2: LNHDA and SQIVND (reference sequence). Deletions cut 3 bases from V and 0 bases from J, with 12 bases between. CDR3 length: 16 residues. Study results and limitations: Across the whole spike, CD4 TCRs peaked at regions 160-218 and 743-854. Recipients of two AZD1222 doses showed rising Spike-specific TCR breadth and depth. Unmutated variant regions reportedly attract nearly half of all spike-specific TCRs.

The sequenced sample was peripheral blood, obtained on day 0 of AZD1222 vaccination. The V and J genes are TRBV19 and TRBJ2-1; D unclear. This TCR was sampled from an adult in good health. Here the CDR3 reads CASSMRKHASYNEQFF. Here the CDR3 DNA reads TGTGCCAGTAGTATGAGGAAACATGCCTCCTACAATGAGCAGTTCTTC.